This entry lists 9 T cell receptor beta chains sequenced from one sample in a study of OX40 agonist ivuxolimab in advanced cancers. Only in-frame clones appear in the TCRdb table, and some are missing; sequencing was by immunoSEQ multiplex PCR. This table has tens of thousands of clones, approximately 90% appearing once. The sample here was CD4+ or CD8+ T cells sorted from blood, taken in a trial of the OX40 agonist ivuxolimab. Source of these receptors: an adult with an advanced solid tumor such as melanoma, head and neck, liver or kidney cancer.

The V and J genes are TRBV27 and TRBJ2-2; D may correspond to TRBD1 or TRBD2 (6 bases each). The V gene's germline CDR1 is MNHEY and CDR2 SMNVEV (reference sequence). This CDR3 contains 13 residues. V gave up 2 bases and J gave up 6 bases, with 7 bases separating them. CDR3 protein: CASSLRGAGELFF. The CDR3 coding sequence is TGTGCCAGCAGTTTAAGGGGGGCCGGGGAGCTGTTTTTT.

The chain combines TRBV6-1 with TRBJ2-7; tentative D call: TRBD2 (5 bases). V was shortened by 5 bases and J by 2 bases, with 10 bases between the two germline ends. The CDR3 spans 13 residues. Per germline, CDR1 MNHNS and CDR2 SASEGT. CDR3 protein: CASSLRATYEQYF. CDR3 sequence (DNA): TGTGCCAGCAGTTTGCGGGCCACCTACGAGCAGTACTTC.

The V and J genes are TRBV27 and TRBJ1-1; D unclear. This CDR3 contains 11 residues. V dropped 4 bases and J dropped 5 bases, with 5 bases sitting between them. The germline CDR1 and CDR2 sequences are MNHEY and SMNVEV (reference sequence). DNA of the CDR3: TGTGCCAGCAGTTCGAAAACTGAAGCTTTCTTT. Translated, it gives CASSSKTEAFF.

Remarks on this clone: Other DNA sequences in the sample encode the same CDR3. The chain couples TRBV9 to TRBJ2-1; no reliable D call. V dropped 0 bases and J dropped 9 bases, with 4 bases sitting between them. This CDR3 spans 11 amino acids. CDR1 and CDR2 from the germline V gene are SGDLS and YYNGEE. For the CDR3, the DNA is TGTGCCAGCAGCGTAGGTGGTGAGCAGTTCTTC. This translates into CASSVGGEQFF.

The CDR3: CASSTSGGIPNEQFF. CDR3 bases: TGTGCCAGTAGTACAAGCGGGGGTATCCCCAATGAGCAGTTCTTC. The chain links TRBV19 to TRBJ2-1; TRBD2 agrees at 8 bases. CDR3 length equals 15 residues. The trim removed 4 bases at V and 6 bases at J, leaving 8 bases unmatched. Germline CDR1 and CDR2: LNHDA and SQIVND (reference sequence). The variable domain in full, with the rest retrieved from reference TRBV19 and TRBJ2-1, is DGGITQSPKYLFRKEGQNVTLSCEQNLNHDAMYWYRQDPGQGLRLIYYSQIVNDFQKGDIAEGYSVSREKKESFPLTVTSAQKNPTAFYLCASSTSGGIPNEQFFGPGTRLTVL.

The chain employs TRBV29-1 and TRBJ2-5; 7 nucleotides match TRBD1. The V gene's germline CDR1 is SQVTM and CDR2 ANQGSEA. V was pared by 7 bases and J by 3 bases, with 8 bases of the junction left unmatched. This CDR3 is 13 amino acids long. The CDR3: CSANGQGEETQYF. The CDR3 bases are TGCAGCGCCAACGGGCAGGGGGAAGAGACCCAGTACTTC.

The CDR3 DNA reads as TGCGCCAGCAGTGAGGGCGGGTTTTGGGAGACCCAGTACTTC. It specifies CASSEGGFWETQYF. The chain carries TRBV10-2 and TRBJ2-5; D is perhaps TRBD2 (5 bases). Looked up from germline, CDR1 is WSHSY and CDR2 is SAAADI. V lost 2 bases, J lost 5 bases, and 12 bases lay in between. The CDR3 is 14 residues long.

The sample holds one count of this clone. This sequence joins TRBV5-1 and TRBJ1-3; no clear D. In germline, CDR1 is SGHRS, CDR2 YFSETQ. The CDR3 covers 15 residues. The germline V and J ends were trimmed by 0 bases and 0 bases, with 7 bases remaining between them. The CDR3 loop is CASSLDLSSGNTIYF. Written as DNA, the CDR3 is TGCGCCAGCAGCTTGGACTTGAGCTCTGGAAACACCATATATTTT.

The chain joins TRBV15 to TRBJ2-7; 10 bases fit TRBD1. After removal of 5 bases from V and 3 bases from J, the junction contained 16 bases not matched to a gene. This CDR3 comprises 18 residues. In germline, CDR1 is LNHNV, CDR2 YYDKDF (reference sequence). The CDR3 nucleotides are TGTGCCACCAGCGGCGATACTACCGGGACAGGGGAACTCTACGAGCAGTACTTC. Amino acid sequence: CATSGDTTGTGELYEQYF.